These T cell receptor beta chains were read from a single sample in a study of T cell repertoires in cytomegalovirus infection. Antigen specificity for these receptors is unknown. MiXCR, applied by TCRdb to the reads, yields one record per CDR3 protein. The table has around 300,000 distinct CDR3 sequences, less than 25% seen once; the top ten hold roughly a fifth. The material was cultured PBMCs, obtained from culture after CMV antigen stimulation. Receptors were obtained from a human donor in good health (CMV status not recorded). Some clones in this sample may be carry-over from other donors' samples. The CDR3 runs from the conserved cysteine through the conserved F or W. A D gene is named only where the DNA matches it firmly. Size tells how often a clone was seen (once, few, many) or the class of an expanded clone, and some rows leave it out.

clone_size	d_call	j_call	cdr3_length	v_call	cdr3_nt	cdr3_aa
-	-	TRBJ2-3	16	TRBV7-6	TGTGCCAGCAGCTTAGGAGGGGGATTGGGCACAGATACGCAGTATTTT	CASSLGGGLGTDTQYF
-	TRBD2	TRBJ2-1	15	TRBV28	TGTGCCAGCAGTTTACTAGCGGGAGTCTACAATGAGCAGTTCTTC	CASSLLAGVYNEQFF
-	-	TRBJ2-7	12	TRBV6-2/TRBV6-3	TGTGCCAGCAGCCCCCGGGAGAACGAGCAGTACTTC	CASSPRENEQYF
-	TRBD1	TRBJ2-1	18	TRBV6-2/TRBV6-3	TGTGCCAGCAGTACTCGGACAGGGGGTATATCATCCTACAATGAGCAGTTCTTC	CASSTRTGGISSYNEQFF
few	TRBD2	TRBJ2-1	17	TRBV7-2	TGTGCCAGCAGCTTGGTCGGGACTAGCGGGAGCAACAATGAGCAGTTCTTC	CASSLVGTSGSNNEQFF
-	-	TRBJ2-3	15	TRBV10-1	TGCGCCAGCAGTGATCTGCTAGGCGGCACAGATACGCAGTATTTT	CASSDLLGGTDTQYF
-	-	TRBJ1-2	14	TRBV7-2	TGTGCCAGCAGCTTATTGATAAAGGCGGGGGGCTACACCTTC	CASSLLIKAGGYTF
few	TRBD1	TRBJ1-1	15	TRBV7-9	TGTGCCAGCACTCTAATCGGGACAGCGAACACTGAAGCTTTCTTT	CASTLIGTANTEAFF
-	-	TRBJ2-1	13	TRBV7-9	TGTGCCAGCATTGGACCCGCACGGGATGAGCAGTTCTTC	CASIGPARDEQFF
-	-	TRBJ2-3	16	TRBV28	TGTGCCAGCAGTCATGGGGACAGGCTCCGGGGGGATCCGCAGTATTTT	CASSHGDRLRGDPQYF
few	TRBD1	TRBJ2-1	16	TRBV5-1	TGCGCCAGCAGCCACAGGCTCGGGACAGGTGACAATGAGCAGTTCTTC	CASSHRLGTGDNEQFF
-	TRBD2	TRBJ2-3	17	TRBV11-3	TGTGCCAGCAGCTTCACTAGCGGGAGTTTGTTATCAGATACGCAGTATTTT	CASSFTSGSLLSDTQYF
few	-	TRBJ2-7	11	TRBV28	TGTGCCAGCAGGTCGTTGACGGAGCAGTACTTC	CASRSLTEQYF
-	-	TRBJ1-1	14	TRBV4-2	TGTGCCAGCAGCCAAGCAGGGGCGAACACTGAAGCTTTCTTT	CASSQAGANTEAFF
many	TRBD2	TRBJ2-2	17	TRBV7-8	TGTGCCAGCAGCCCCCGGCTTCTAGCGGGAGGGCCAGGGGAGCTGTTTTTT	CASSPRLLAGGPGELFF
-	-	TRBJ1-4	16	TRBV14	TGTGCCAGCAGCCAAGGGGAAAGAGCAACTAATGAAAAACTGTTTTTT	CASSQGERATNEKLFF
few	-	TRBJ2-3	16	TRBV7-4	TGTGCCAGCAGCTTCGGAGTGTTGGGACCAGGGGATACGCAGTATTTT	CASSFGVLGPGDTQYF
few	TRBD2	TRBJ2-7	13	TRBV20-1	TGCAGTGCTAGAGGTGGGACTAGGGGCGAGCAGTACTTC	CSARGGTRGEQYF
-	TRBD1	TRBJ2-7	15	TRBV7-2	TGTGTCAGCAGCTCACGGGACAGGGATTCCTACGAGCAGTACTTC	CVSSSRDRDSYEQYF
-	-	TRBJ2-1	16	TRBV6-6	TGTGCCAGCAGTTACGTACAGGGTAGCGACTACAATGAGCAGTTCTTC	CASSYVQGSDYNEQFF
many	TRBD2	TRBJ2-3	15	TRBV7-6	TGTGCCAGCAGAACCGGGACTAGCCCTGAAGATACGCAGTATTTT	CASRTGTSPEDTQYF
few	-	TRBJ1-1	15	TRBV13	TGTGCCAGCAGCTTAGTAGGTAATCTGGGCACTGAAGCTTTCTTT	CASSLVGNLGTEAFF
many	-	TRBJ2-3	16	TRBV12-5	TGTGCTAGTGGTTTGGTAATTAGCCCTAGCACAGATACGCAGTATTTT	CASGLVISPSTDTQYF
few	-	TRBJ2-2	16	TRBV5-1	TGCGCCAGCAGCTTGGTCGGCACAGCGAACACCGGGGAGCTGTTTTTT	CASSLVGTANTGELFF
-	-	TRBJ1-1	14	TRBV7-3	TGTGCCAGCAGCTTAAAGGAGGGGCGAACTGAAGCTTTCTTT	CASSLKEGRTEAFF
few	TRBD1	TRBJ1-6	14	TRBV25-1	TGTGCCAGCAGTGGGGGGACAGTCGGGTCACCCCTCCACTTT	CASSGGTVGSPLHF
-	TRBD2	TRBJ2-2	16	TRBV11-2	TGTGCCAGCATACTCCCCGGGAGGGCGCACACCGGGGAGCTGTTTTTT	CASILPGRAHTGELFF
few	TRBD2	TRBJ2-5	17	TRBV6-2/TRBV6-3	TGTGCCAGCAGTTACGAAGGACTAGCGGGAGTGGCAGAGACCCAGTACTTC	CASSYEGLAGVAETQYF
once	TRBD1	TRBJ2-1	13	TRBV20-1	TGCAGTGCTAGTGGACAGGTGGGCAATGAGCAGTTCTTC	CSASGQVGNEQFF
-	-	TRBJ2-1	14	TRBV6-5	TGTGCCAGCAGTTACACAGGGTCCTACAATGAGCAGTTCTTC	CASSYTGSYNEQFF